These 24 T cell receptor beta chains share one sample of origin, sequenced in a study of blood T cell repertoires in COVID-19 (dated by TCRdb to 2020 to 2022). The protocol used for the library was the immunoSEQ multiplex PCR assay. TCRdb stores this immuneACCESS table with in-frame sequences only. Part of the clones is absent; in the studies checked, under half of the shortfall reflects unresolved V genes, and no reason is known for the rest. The sample table shows roughly 100,000 clones, and 80% to 95% are seen once. The ten largest clones add up to approximately 2% of the sample. The sequenced sample consisted of peripheral blood. The receptors come from a woman aged 50 to 65 with COVID-19, enrolled during active disease.

The chain couples TRBV6-1 to TRBJ2-7, with D possibly matching TRBD1 (5 bases). Germline V CDR1 and CDR2: MNHNS, SASEGT. CDR3 length equals 14 residues. Trimming removed 0 bases at V and 6 bases at J, with 12 bases between. CDR3 in DNA: TGTGCCAGCAGTGAAGCCCCGACAGAGGTCGAGCAGTACGTC. This codes for CASSEAPTEVEQYV.

V and J are TRBV9 and TRBJ2-7; TRBD1 might be the D (6 bases). This CDR3 is 14 amino acids long. The ends were cut back, 4 bases at V and 3 bases at J, with 14 bases in the middle. Per germline, CDR1 SGDLS and CDR2 YYNGEE. CDR3 nucleotide sequence: TGTGCCAGCAGCCCGTCCGGCAGGGGCTACGAGCAGTACTTC. Translated, it gives CASSPSGRGYEQYF.

The chain uses TRBV5-1 and TRBJ1-1; no firm D call. This CDR3 is built from 12 residues. Germline CDR1 and CDR2: SGHRS and YFSETQ. The V end lost 5 bases, the J end lost 7 bases, and 12 bases lay between the germline ends. CDR3 sequence reads: CASRSTGYEAFF. The CDR3 region has the DNA TGCGCCAGCAGGTCAACGGGATATGAAGCTTTCTTT.

The chain combines TRBV3-1 (or the pseudogene TRBV3-2) with TRBJ1-4; TRBD1 is a possible D gene (6 bases). The germline V gene has CDR1 LGHDT and CDR2 YNNKEL (reference sequence). V shed 2 bases and J shed 5 bases, with 15 bases lying between them. This CDR3 comprises 16 residues. CDR3 bases: TGTGCCAGCAGCCAAAACCCGACAGGTTTAAATGAAAAACTGTTTTTT. This encodes CASSQNPTGLNEKLFF.

CDR3 region: CASSESPTGSSYEQYV. The CDR3 region has the DNA TGCGCCAGCAGTGAGAGCCCGACGGGAAGCTCCTACGAGCAGTACGTC. The J gene is TRBJ2-7, the V gene TRBV10-2; weak D call: TRBD2 (5 bases). In germline, CDR1 is WSHSY, CDR2 SAAADI. V was trimmed by 2 bases and J by 0 bases, leaving 14 bases between them. There are 16 residues in the CDR3.

The chain is built from TRBV11-2 and TRBJ2-3; a weak D match, TRBD2 (7 bases). The CDR3 is 15 residues long. The V end lost 0 bases, the J end lost 6 bases, and 13 bases lay between the germline ends. Germline CDR1 SGHAT, CDR2 FQNNGV. DNA of the CDR3: TGTGCCAGCAGCTTAGATCGGGGGGCCGGGGATACGCAGTATTTT. Translation: CASSLDRGAGDTQYF.

The V and J genes are TRBV9 and TRBJ1-2; the match to TRBD1 covers 7 bases. The junction had 6 bases not matched to a gene; V was cut back by 3 bases and J by 4 bases. The CDR3 consists of 14 residues. From germline, CDR1 is SGDLS and CDR2 YYNGEE. The CDR3 spells CASSATGVGYGYTF. Written as DNA, the CDR3 is TGTGCCAGCAGCGCTACAGGGGTTGGCTATGGCTACACCTTC.

The V call is TRBV7-6, the J call TRBJ2-1; the match to TRBD2 covers 7 bases. After removal of 5 bases from V and 4 bases from J, the junction contained 8 bases not matched to a gene. Germline-derived CDR1 and CDR2 are SGHVS and FNYEAQ. The length of the CDR3 is 15 residues. The DNA for the CDR3 is TGTGCCAGCAGCCTCCGCTCTAGCGGTTACAATGAGCAGTTCTTC. It yields the protein CASSLRSSGYNEQFF.

V gene TRBV12-3 or TRBV12-4 combines with J gene TRBJ1-3; D is uncertain. CDR3 length: 12 amino acids. The V end lost 5 bases, the J end lost 4 bases, and 6 bases lay between the germline ends. CDR3 in amino acids: CASSASGNTIYF. In DNA, the CDR3 is TGTGCCAGCAGTGCGTCCGGAAACACCATATATTTT.

The chain links TRBV10-3 to TRBJ1-6, with a possible D match to TRBD1 (5 bases). V was pared by 5 bases and J by 9 bases, with 11 bases between. CDR3 length: 13 amino acids. Germline CDR1 ENHRY, CDR2 SYGVKD. This CDR3 reads CAISQGSGSPLHF. The CDR3 DNA is TGTGCCATCAGTCAGGGTTCGGGTTCACCCCTCCACTTT.

V usage is TRBV19 and J usage is TRBJ2-3; TRBD1 agrees at 11 bases. The CDR3 consists of 15 residues. Trimming at V came to 5 bases and at J to 1 base, leaving 2 bases not matched to a gene. Per the germline V gene, CDR1 is LNHDA and CDR2 is SQIVND (reference sequence). The CDR3 DNA reads TGTGCCAGTAGTTGGACAGGGGGCCGCACAGATACGCAGTATTTT. Protein sequence: CASSWTGGRTDTQYF.

The CDR3 DNA reads TGTGCCAGTAGTGAGGGAGGCCGCAATCAGCCCCAGCATTTT. It encodes CASSEGGRNQPQHF. The chain employs TRBV19 and TRBJ1-5; the D is unclear. The V gene's germline CDR1 is LNHDA and CDR2 SQIVND (reference sequence). The CDR3 contains 14 residues. The V end lost 5 bases, the J end lost 2 bases, and 10 bases lay between the germline ends. The entire variable domain, with the rest obtained from reference TRBV19 and TRBJ1-5, is as follows: DGGITQSPKYLFRKEGQNVTLSCEQNLNHDAMYWYRQDPGQGLRLIYYSQIVNDFQKGDIAEGYSVSREKKESFPLTVTSAQKNPTAFYLCASSEGGRNQPQHFGDGTRLSIL.

V and J are TRBV28 and TRBJ2-3; D gene uncertain. CDR1 and CDR2 (germline): MDHEN, SYDVKM. Trimming removed 4 bases from V and 4 bases from J, with 9 bases in between. This CDR3 has 13 residues. CDR3 DNA: TGTGCCAGCAGTTCTGCCAGCGCAGATACGCAGTATTTT. Translated, it gives CASSSASADTQYF.

This chain links TRBV3-1 (or the pseudogene TRBV3-2) with TRBJ2-1, with D tentatively TRBD2 (6 bases). The V gene's germline CDR1 is LGHDT and CDR2 YNNKEL (reference sequence). The CDR3 totals 14 residues. V was shortened by 4 bases and J by 8 bases, with 15 bases between the two germline ends. The CDR3 here is CASSPRGLAHEQFF. CDR3 coding DNA: TGTGCCAGCAGCCCAAGGGGACTGGCGCATGAGCAGTTCTTC.

This clone has just one count. This chain links TRBV19 with TRBJ2-7; TRBD2 matches 7 bases. From germline, CDR1 is LNHDA and CDR2 SQIVND (reference sequence). Unmatched junction bases numbered 0, after V lost 2 bases and J lost 5 bases. This CDR3 is 12 amino acids long. CDR3 DNA sequence: TGTGCCAGTAGTATAAGCGGGGACGAGCAGTACTTC. Translating gives CASSISGDEQYF.

CDR3 DNA: TGTGCCAGCAGTTACTCTAAGGGTGGGAGTTACAATCAGCCCCAGCATTTT. Translation gives CASSYSKGGSYNQPQHF. The V gene is TRBV6-2 or TRBV6-3, the J gene TRBJ1-5; unclear D gene. Between the trimmed V and J ends, which lost 0 bases and 3 bases, there was a span of 15 bases. The CDR3 loop spans 17 amino acids. Germline assignment: CDR1 MNHEY and CDR2 SVGEGT.

The J gene is TRBJ2-4, the V gene TRBV30; D is perhaps TRBD1 (8 bases). Germline V CDR1 and CDR2: GTSNPN, SVGIG (reference sequence). The germline V and J ends were trimmed by 0 bases and 7 bases, with 10 bases remaining between them. CDR3 length equals 13 residues. This CDR3 is CAWSVQGGNIQYF. The CDR3 DNA sequence: TGTGCCTGGAGTGTACAGGGGGGGAACATTCAGTACTTC.

This clone appeared once. The chain joins TRBV7-3 to TRBJ2-1, with TRBD2 identical over 8 bases. Trimming took 5 bases from V and 7 from J; bases not matched to a gene: 7. This CDR3 contains 14 residues. Germline V gene data show CDR1 as SGHTA and CDR2 as FQGTGA. The CDR3 here is CASSPGLGSNEQFF. The CDR3, as DNA: TGTGCCAGCAGCCCGGGACTAGGCTCAAATGAGCAGTTCTTC.

The V gene is TRBV5-1, the J gene TRBJ2-3, with a possible D match to TRBD1 (6 bases). Germline loops: CDR1 SGHRS, CDR2 YFSETQ. Trimming took 2 bases from V and 5 from J, leaving 9 bases between them. This CDR3 is 13 amino acids long. CDR3 amino acids: CASSLQGQDTQYF. The CDR3 bases are TGCGCCAGCAGCTTACAGGGTCAAGATACGCAGTATTTT.

The CDR3: CATATKQGTRQPQHF. The CDR3 DNA follows: TGTGCCACCGCCACAAAACAGGGCACCCGGCAGCCCCAGCATTTT. The chain is built from TRBV15 and TRBJ1-5; D possibly corresponds to TRBD1 (6 bases). CDR1 is LNHNV, CDR2 YYDKDF, per germline (reference sequence). CDR3 length equals 15 residues. V was shortened by 8 bases and J by 7 bases, with 21 bases between the two germline ends.

V and J are TRBV6-5 and TRBJ1-6, with 9 bases aligning to TRBD1. V lost 6 bases to trimming and J lost 9 bases; unmatched junction nucleotides: 9. Germline V gives CDR1 MNHEY, CDR2 SVGAGI. The CDR3 contains 15 residues. DNA for the CDR3: TGTGCCAGCAGCCGGGGGACAGGGTCGGGTTCACCCCTCCACTTT. Its translation: CASSRGTGSGSPLHF.

The chain links TRBV2 to TRBJ2-2; 7 bases are shared with TRBD2. V lost 2 bases to trimming and J lost 7 bases; unmatched junction nucleotides: 4. Germline CDR1 and CDR2: SNHLY and FYNNEI. This CDR3 region has 14 residues. This CDR3 reads CASSEQAGVGELFF. CDR3 DNA sequence: TGTGCCAGCAGTGAACAGGCGGGGGTCGGGGAGCTGTTTTTT.

The V call is TRBV6-6, the J call TRBJ1-4, with D unresolved. Germline-derived CDR1 and CDR2 are MNHNY and SVGAGI (reference sequence). The CDR3 contains 15 residues. Trimming left V 2 bases short and J 5 bases short, with 12 bases between. CDR3 protein: CASSYGGRTNEKLFF. CDR3 nucleotides: TGTGCCAGCAGTTACGGAGGCAGAACAAATGAAAAACTGTTTTTT.

The V and J genes are TRBV30 and TRBJ2-6, with 8 bases that match TRBD1. The CDR3 contains 16 residues. Unmatched junction bases numbered 5, after V lost 4 bases and J lost 0 bases. Germline CDR1 is GTSNPN and CDR2 is SVGIG (reference sequence). The CDR3 region is CAWTETGVSGANVLTF. The DNA for the CDR3 is TGTGCCTGGACCGAGACAGGGGTCTCTGGGGCCAACGTCCTGACTTTC. Drawing the rest from reference TRBV30 and TRBJ2-6, the complete variable domain is SQTIHQWPATLVQPVGSPLSLECTVEGTSNPNLYWYRQAAGRGLQLLFYSVGIGQISSEVPQNLSASRPQDRQFILSSKKLLLSDSGFYLCAWTETGVSGANVLTFGAGSRLTVL.